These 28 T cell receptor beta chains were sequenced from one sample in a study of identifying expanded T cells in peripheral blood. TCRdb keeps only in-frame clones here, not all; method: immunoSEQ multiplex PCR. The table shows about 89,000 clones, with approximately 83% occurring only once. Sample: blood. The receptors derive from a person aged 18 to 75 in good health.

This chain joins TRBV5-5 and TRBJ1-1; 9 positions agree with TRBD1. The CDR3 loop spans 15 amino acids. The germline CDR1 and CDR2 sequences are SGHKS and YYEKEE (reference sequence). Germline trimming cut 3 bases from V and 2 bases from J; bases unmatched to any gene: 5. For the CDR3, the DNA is TGTGCCAGCAGCTCTCGGACAGGGGCCAACACTGAAGCTTTCTTT. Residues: CASSSRTGANTEAFF.

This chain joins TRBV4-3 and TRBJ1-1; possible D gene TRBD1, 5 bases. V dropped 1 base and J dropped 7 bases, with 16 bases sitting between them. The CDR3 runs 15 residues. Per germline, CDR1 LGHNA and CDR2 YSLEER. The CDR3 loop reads CASSQGGALHIEAFF. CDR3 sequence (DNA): TGCGCCAGCAGCCAAGGTGGGGCCCTTCACATTGAAGCTTTCTTT.

The CDR3 DNA sequence: TGTGCCAGTAGTCCGAGGACAGAAGCCTATGGCTACACCTTC. Translating it yields CASSPRTEAYGYTF. This chain uses TRBV19 with TRBJ1-2, with D perhaps matching TRBD1 (6 bases). V lost 5 bases and J lost 4, with 14 bases in between. CDR1 LNHDA and CDR2 SQIVND come from the germline V gene (reference sequence). This CDR3 spans 14 amino acids.

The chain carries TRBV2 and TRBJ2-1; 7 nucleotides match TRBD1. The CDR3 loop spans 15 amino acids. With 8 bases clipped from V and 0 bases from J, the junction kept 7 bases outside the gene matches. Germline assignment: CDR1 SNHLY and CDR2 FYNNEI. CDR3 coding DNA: TGTGCCAGCGGCCTGGACAGGAGCTCCTACAATGAGCAGTTCTTC. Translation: CASGLDRSSYNEQFF.

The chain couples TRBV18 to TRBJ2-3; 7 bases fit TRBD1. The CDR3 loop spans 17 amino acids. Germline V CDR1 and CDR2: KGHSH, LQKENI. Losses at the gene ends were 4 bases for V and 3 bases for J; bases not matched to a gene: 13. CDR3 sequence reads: CASSRQHNRGPTDTQYF. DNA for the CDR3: TGTGCCAGCTCACGACAACATAACAGGGGTCCTACAGATACGCAGTATTTT.

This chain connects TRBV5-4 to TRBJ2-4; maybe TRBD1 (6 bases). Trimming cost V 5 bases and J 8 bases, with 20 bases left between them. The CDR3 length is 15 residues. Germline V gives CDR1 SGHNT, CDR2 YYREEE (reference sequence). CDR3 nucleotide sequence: TGTGCCAGCAGTCGTATAGGGACACGCGAAGACATTCAGTACTTC. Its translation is CASSRIGTREDIQYF.

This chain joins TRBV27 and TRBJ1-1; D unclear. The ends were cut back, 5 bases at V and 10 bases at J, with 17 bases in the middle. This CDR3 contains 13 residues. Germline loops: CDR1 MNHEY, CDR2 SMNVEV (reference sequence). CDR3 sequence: CASSLHTKRRAFF. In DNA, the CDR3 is TGTGCCAGCAGTCTCCACACGAAAAGGCGAGCTTTCTTT.

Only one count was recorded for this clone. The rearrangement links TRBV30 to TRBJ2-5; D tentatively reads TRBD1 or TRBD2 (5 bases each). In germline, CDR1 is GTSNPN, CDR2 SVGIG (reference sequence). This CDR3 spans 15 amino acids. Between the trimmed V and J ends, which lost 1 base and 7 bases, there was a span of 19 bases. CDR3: CAWSDITRGVGTQYF. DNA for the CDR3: TGTGCCTGGAGTGACATTACCCGAGGGGTTGGGACCCAGTACTTC.

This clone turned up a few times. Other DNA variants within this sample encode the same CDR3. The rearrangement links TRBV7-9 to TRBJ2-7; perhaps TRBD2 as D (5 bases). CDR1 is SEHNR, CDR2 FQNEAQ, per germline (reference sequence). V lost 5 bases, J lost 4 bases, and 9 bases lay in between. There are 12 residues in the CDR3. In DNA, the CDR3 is TGTGCCAGCAGCCTTCGGGGATACGAGCAGTACTTC. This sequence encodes CASSLRGYEQYF.

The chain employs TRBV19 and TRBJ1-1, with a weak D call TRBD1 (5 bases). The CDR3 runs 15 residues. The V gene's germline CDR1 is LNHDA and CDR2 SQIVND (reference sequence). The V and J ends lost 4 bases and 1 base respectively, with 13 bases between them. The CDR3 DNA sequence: TGTGCCAGTAGTACCCTATCGACAGAGAACACTGAAGCTTTCTTT. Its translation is CASSTLSTENTEAFF.

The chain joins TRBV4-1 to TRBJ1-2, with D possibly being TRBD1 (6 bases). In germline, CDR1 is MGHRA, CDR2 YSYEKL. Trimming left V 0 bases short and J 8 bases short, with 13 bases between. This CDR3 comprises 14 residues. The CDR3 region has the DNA TGCGCCAGCAGCCAAGATACAGGGCCCTTCGGCTACACCTTC. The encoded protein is CASSQDTGPFGYTF.

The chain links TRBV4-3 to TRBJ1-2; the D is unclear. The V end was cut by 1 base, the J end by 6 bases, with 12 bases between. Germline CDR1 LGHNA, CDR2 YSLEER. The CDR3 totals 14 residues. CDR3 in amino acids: CASSQALKADGYTF. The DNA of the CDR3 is TGCGCCAGCAGCCAAGCGCTTAAGGCGGATGGCTACACCTTC.

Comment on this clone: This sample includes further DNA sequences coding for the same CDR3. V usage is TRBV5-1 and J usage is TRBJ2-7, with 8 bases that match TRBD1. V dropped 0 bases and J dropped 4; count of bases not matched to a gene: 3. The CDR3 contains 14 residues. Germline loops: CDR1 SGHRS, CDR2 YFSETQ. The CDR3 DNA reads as TGCGCCAGCAGCTTGGGCCAGGGGGCATACGAGCAGTACTTC. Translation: CASSLGQGAYEQYF.

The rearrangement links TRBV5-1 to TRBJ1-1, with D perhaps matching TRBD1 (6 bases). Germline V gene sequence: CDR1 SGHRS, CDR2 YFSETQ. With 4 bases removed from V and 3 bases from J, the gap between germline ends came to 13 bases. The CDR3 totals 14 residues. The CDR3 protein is CASSPRTVDTEAFF. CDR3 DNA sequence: TGCGCCAGCAGCCCCCGGACAGTGGACACTGAAGCTTTCTTT.

The CDR3 is CASSQDEGEVTARAFF. The CDR3 bases are TGCGCCAGCAGCCAAGACGAGGGTGAAGTCACGGCTCGAGCTTTCTTT. The chain has TRBV4-3 and TRBJ1-1; the D is unclear. V lost 0 bases and J lost 10, with 21 bases in between. Germline-derived CDR1 and CDR2 are LGHNA and YSLEER. The CDR3 extends over 16 amino acids.

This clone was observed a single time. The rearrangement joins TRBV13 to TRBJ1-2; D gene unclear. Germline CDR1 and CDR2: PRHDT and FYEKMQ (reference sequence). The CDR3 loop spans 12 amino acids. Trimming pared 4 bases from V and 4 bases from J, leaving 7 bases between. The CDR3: CASSSAGYGYTF. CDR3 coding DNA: TGTGCCAGCAGCTCCGCGGGCTATGGCTACACCTTC.

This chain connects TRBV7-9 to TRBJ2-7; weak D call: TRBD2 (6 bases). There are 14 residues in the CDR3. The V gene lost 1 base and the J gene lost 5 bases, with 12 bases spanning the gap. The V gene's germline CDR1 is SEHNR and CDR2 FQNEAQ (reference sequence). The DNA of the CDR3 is TGTGCCAGCAGCTTAGACTTATCGGGGGACGAGCAGTACTTC. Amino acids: CASSLDLSGDEQYF. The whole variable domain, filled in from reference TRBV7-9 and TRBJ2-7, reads DTGVSQNPRHKITKRGQNVTFRCDPISEHNRLYWYRQTLGQGPEFLTYFQNEAQLEKSRLLSDRFSAERPKGSFSTLEIQRTEQGDSAMYLCASSLDLSGDEQYFGPGTRLTVT.

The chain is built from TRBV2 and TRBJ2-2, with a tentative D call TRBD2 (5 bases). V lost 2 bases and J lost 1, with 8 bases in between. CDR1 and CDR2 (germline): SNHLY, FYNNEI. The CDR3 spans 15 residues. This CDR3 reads CASSEPGLNTGELFF. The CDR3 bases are TGTGCCAGCAGTGAACCGGGGTTGAACACCGGGGAGCTGTTTTTT.

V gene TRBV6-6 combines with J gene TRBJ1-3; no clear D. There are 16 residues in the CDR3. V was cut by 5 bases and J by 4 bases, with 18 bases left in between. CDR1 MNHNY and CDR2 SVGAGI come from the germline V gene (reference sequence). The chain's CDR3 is CASSPTTGVSGNTIYF. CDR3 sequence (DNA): TGTGCCAGCAGTCCAACCACTGGGGTCTCCGGAAACACCATATATTTT.

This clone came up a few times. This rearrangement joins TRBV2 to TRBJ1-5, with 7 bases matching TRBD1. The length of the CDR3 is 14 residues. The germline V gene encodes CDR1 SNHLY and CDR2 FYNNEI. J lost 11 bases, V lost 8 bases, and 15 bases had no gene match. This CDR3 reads CASCEGTAPLAQHF. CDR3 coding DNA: TGTGCCAGCTGCGAAGGGACAGCCCCTTTAGCCCAGCATTTT.

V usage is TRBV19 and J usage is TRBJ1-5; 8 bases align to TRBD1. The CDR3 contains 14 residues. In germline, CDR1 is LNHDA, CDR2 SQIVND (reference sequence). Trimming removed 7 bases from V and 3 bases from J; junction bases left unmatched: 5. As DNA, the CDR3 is TGTGCCAGTACGGACAGGGCCTACAATCAGCCCCAGCATTTT. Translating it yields CASTDRAYNQPQHF.

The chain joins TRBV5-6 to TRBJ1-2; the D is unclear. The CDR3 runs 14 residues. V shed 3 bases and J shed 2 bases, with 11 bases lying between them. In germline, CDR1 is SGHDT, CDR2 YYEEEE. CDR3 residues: CASSWVDQNYGYTF. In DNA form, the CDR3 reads TGTGCCAGCAGCTGGGTGGATCAAAACTATGGCTACACCTTC. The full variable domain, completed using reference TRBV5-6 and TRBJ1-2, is DAGVTQSPTHLIKTRGQQVTLRCSPKSGHDTVSWYQQALGQGPQFIFQYYEEEERQRGNFPDRFSGHQFPNYSSELNVNALLLGDSALYLCASSWVDQNYGYTFGSGTRLTVV.

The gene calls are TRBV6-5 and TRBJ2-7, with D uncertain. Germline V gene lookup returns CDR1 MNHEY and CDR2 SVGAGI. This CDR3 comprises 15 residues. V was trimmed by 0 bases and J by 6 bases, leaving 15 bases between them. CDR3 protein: CASSYSSGAGAEQYF. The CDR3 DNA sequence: TGTGCCAGCAGTTACTCGAGTGGAGCCGGTGCCGAGCAGTACTTC.

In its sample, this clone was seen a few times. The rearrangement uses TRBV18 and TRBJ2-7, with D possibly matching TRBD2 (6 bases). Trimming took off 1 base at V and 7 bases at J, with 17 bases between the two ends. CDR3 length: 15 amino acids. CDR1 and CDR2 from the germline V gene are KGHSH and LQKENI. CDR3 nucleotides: TGTGCCAGCTCACCACGTGCCGGGACCGGGGGTGAGCAGTACTTC. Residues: CASSPRAGTGGEQYF.

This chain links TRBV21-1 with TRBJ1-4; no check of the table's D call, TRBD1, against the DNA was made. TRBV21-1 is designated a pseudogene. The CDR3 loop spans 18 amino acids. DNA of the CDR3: TGTGCCAGCGTCCCCGGTGACAGGGGGCTTAAGGCTAATGAAAAACTGTTTTTT. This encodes CASVPGDRGLKANEKLFF.

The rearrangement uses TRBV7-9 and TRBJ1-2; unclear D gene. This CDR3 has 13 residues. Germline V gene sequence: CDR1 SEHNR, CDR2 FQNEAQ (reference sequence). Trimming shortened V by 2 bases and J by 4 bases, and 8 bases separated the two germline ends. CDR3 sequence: CASSLKPFYGYTF. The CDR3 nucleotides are TGTGCCAGCAGCTTAAAACCCTTCTATGGCTACACCTTC.

The CDR3 protein is CASSVGTANEKLFF. CDR3 DNA: TGTGCCAGCAGCGTTGGGACAGCGAATGAAAAACTGTTTTTT. The chain carries TRBV7-6 and TRBJ1-4; 7 bases map to TRBD1. Germline values: CDR1 SGHVS, CDR2 FNYEAQ. The CDR3 spans 14 residues. V dropped 5 bases and J dropped 5; count of bases not matched to a gene: 5.

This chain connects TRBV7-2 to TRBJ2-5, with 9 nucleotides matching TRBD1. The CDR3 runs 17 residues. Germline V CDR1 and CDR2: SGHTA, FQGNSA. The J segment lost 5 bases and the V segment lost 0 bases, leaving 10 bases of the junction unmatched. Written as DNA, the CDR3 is TGTGCCAGCAGCTTAGCCTACACACAGGGGGCTGAGGAGACCCAGTACTTC. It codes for CASSLAYTQGAEETQYF.